This T cell receptor beta chain was identified during a study of blood T cells in healthy people across ages. Every donor contributed approximately 10 milliliters of peripheral blood by blood draw. Combining a sample-barcoded 5' primer with a J-beta primer mix, a second PCR ran for about 7 to 12 cycles. The template-switch adaptor was a 5' adaptor with 12 random nucleotides. It tagged each cDNA molecule. Via MiXCR, TCRdb re-called the 5' RACE reads, giving one row per CDR3 protein. This table has fewer than 1.5 million distinct CDR3 sequences, about 43% appearing once. This clonotype was counted a single time. Trimming cost V 6 bases and J 8 bases, with 10 bases left between them. CDR1 and CDR2 from the germline V gene are ENHRY and SYGVKD. This CDR3 is built from 12 residues.

The sequenced sample was blood. This sequence was found in a woman younger than 35 in good health. The chain couples TRBV10-3 to TRBJ1-4; a possible D gene is TRBD1 (5 bases). This CDR3 is CAIRVQGEKLFF. CDR3 sequence (DNA): TGTGCCATCAGGGTTCAGGGAGAAAAACTGTTTTTT.